This T cell receptor beta chain was identified in a study of blood T cells in healthy people across ages (dated by TCRdb to about 2015). Broadly, across the study: Template switching captured roughly one uniquely barcoded TCR beta cDNA molecule per two T cells in model experiments. To avoid experimental bias, donors of different ages were distributed randomly across sequencing lanes. The study measured age-related changes in TCR beta repertoire diversity using deep sequencing normalized with unique cDNA molecular identifiers. The study analyzed two additional independent replicas of 1 million unique cDNA reads from the same blood draw for two donors, one aged 18 to 30 and one aged 80 or older. The donors were split into four age groups: young (average 16 years), middle-aged (39), aged (more than 60) and long-lived (approximately 80). Study-wide conclusions, independent of this receptor: Because the CMV infection status of the donors was unknown, age-related changes in expanded clonotypes may potentially have been confounded. Conclusive comparison of naive and antigen-experienced compartments was prevented by the profiling of bulk unsorted PBMCs. There was a strong correlation between observed TCR beta diversity and the percentage of naive T cells measured by flow cytometry. Estimates of total diversity from one million sequenced T cells were regarded as lower bounds and underestimates. Compared with the aged group, the long-lived group had more naive CD4+ T cells, fewer expanded clones and increased TCR diversity, suggesting age selection. As age increased, observed TCR beta diversity per million T cells dropped in a roughly linear way, and a significant reduction was already evident by age 40.

Library creation used 5' RACE. Sequencing was carried out with an Illumina HiSeq 2500. A second roughly 6 to 12 cycle PCR used a sample-barcoded 5' primer and a J-beta primer mix. Each TCR beta cDNA molecule received a unique molecular identifier from a template-switch 5' adaptor carrying 12 random nucleotides. Each sample yielded at least 2.5 million CDR3-containing paired-end reads. All of the RNA was converted into first-strand cDNA using the Mint cDNA synthesis kit, with a TRBC-specific oligonucleotide serving as the primer. Following uracil-DNA glycosylase treatment, a first 18-cycle PCR with universal primers M1SS and BC2_uni_R was performed on all cDNA. As for the original processing: For normalization, 1 million high-quality reads were randomly selected from each sample, with every read carrying a distinct molecular identifier. Reads sharing molecular identifiers were discarded rather than binned into consensus sequences. MiTCR, run with a Q25 quality threshold and the strictest error-elimination algorithm, handled CDR3 identification, clonotype clustering and error correction. A nonparametric unseen species model using Euler transformation provided a lower-bound estimate of total TCR beta diversity. TCRdb redid the processing of the public reads, applying fastp at Q25 and MiXCR, and retained in-frame beta chains. Rows merge per CDR3 protein into single entries with the most common DNA and genes. The V and J calls here are based on TCRdb, not the publication. The sample has 1,500,000 or so distinct CDR3 sequences on record, 40% to 45% of them singletons. The leading ten clones occupy less than 5% of the sample.

V lost 1 base and J lost 0 bases; the stretch between them is 7 bases long. Counted from cysteine to phenylalanine, this CDR3 has 14 amino acids. Only the CDR3 part of the read is kept: 42 bases, read in frame from the first base. Looking up the germline V gene yields CDR1 SGDLS and CDR2 YYNGEE. Turning to this clonotype: Its target antigen remains unknown. Base qualities are missing; no much larger clone stands one base away.

Systemically healthy Caucasian individuals from Russia, approximately 39 in total and aged roughly 6 to 95 years, were included as donors. Around 10 milliliters of peripheral blood were collected from each donor into EDTA-treated Vacutainer tubes. Ficoll-Paque density-gradient centrifugation was used to isolate PBMCs, with at least 6 million obtained per sample. Total RNA was extracted from PBMCs with Trizol reagent, with at least 5.5 micrograms obtained per sample. For every donor, flow cytometry on a PBMC aliquot measured the percentage of naive CD45RAhigh/CD27high T cells. The chain employs TRBV9 and TRBJ1-1; the D gene lacks a confident call. The specimen sequenced was blood. This sequence originates from a woman under 30 in good health. The nucleotide sequence reads TGTGCCAGCAGCGTACAGGCCTTGAACACTGAAGCTTTCTTT. Translated, this is CASSVQALNTEAFF.